Listed below are T cell receptor beta chains from one sample, sequenced in a study of shared clonotypes between healthy human individuals. Method: immunoSEQ multiplex PCR; TCRdb's copy keeps in-frame clones and lacks some. This sample yields roughly 2.2 million clones, of which 85% to 95% are seen a single time; 0.39% belongs to the top ten. What was sequenced was naive CD4+ T cells from PBMCs. The receptor set was obtained from a man aged 18 to 35 in good health. Some clones in this sample may be carry-over from other donors' samples. Both conserved end residues are part of each CDR3. The order of the fields is CDR3 DNA, CDR3 protein, CDR3 length, clone size, D gene, V gene, J gene. A D gene is named only where the DNA matches it firmly. Expanded clones are given a class, and other clones once, few, many or no size at all.

cdr3_nt: TGTGCCAGCAGCTTAGAGGGGGGTCTATACAATGAGCAGTTCTTC
cdr3_aa: CASSLEGGLYNEQFF
cdr3_length: 15
clone_size: .
d_call: .
v_call: TRBV11-2
j_call: TRBJ2-1

cdr3_nt: TGCGCCAGCAGCTTAGTAGCGGGAGCGGCTGAGCAGTACTTC
cdr3_aa: CASSLVAGAAEQYF
cdr3_length: 14
clone_size: .
d_call: TRBD2
v_call: TRBV5-1
j_call: TRBJ2-7

cdr3_nt: TGCGCCAGCAGCCAAGATCTCCCGCGGGGCCGCACAGATACGCAGTATTTT
cdr3_aa: CASSQDLPRGRTDTQYF
cdr3_length: 17
clone_size: .
d_call: .
v_call: TRBV4-1
j_call: TRBJ2-3

cdr3_nt: TGTGCCAGCTCACAGGGAGGGGGCAAATACACGGAAGGCTACACCTTC
cdr3_aa: CASSQGGGKYTEGYTF
cdr3_length: 16
clone_size: once
d_call: TRBD1
v_call: TRBV18
j_call: TRBJ1-2

cdr3_nt: TGCGCCAGCAGCCCCTCGGGGCGCAATCAGCCCCAGCATTTT
cdr3_aa: CASSPSGRNQPQHF
cdr3_length: 14
clone_size: once
d_call: .
v_call: TRBV4-1
j_call: TRBJ1-5

cdr3_nt: TGCGCCAGCAGCCCCCAGGGACAGTACTACGAGCAGTACTTC
cdr3_aa: CASSPQGQYYEQYF
cdr3_length: 14
clone_size: .
d_call: TRBD1
v_call: TRBV5-1
j_call: TRBJ2-7

cdr3_nt: TGTGCCAGCAGTGAATTTGGGACAGGGGGCTTCTACAATGAGCAGTTCTTC
cdr3_aa: CASSEFGTGGFYNEQFF
cdr3_length: 17
clone_size: .
d_call: TRBD1
v_call: TRBV6-1
j_call: TRBJ2-1

cdr3_nt: TGTGCCACCAGCAGAGATCCTGGGGGTGCGGTTGATACGCAGTATTTT
cdr3_aa: CATSRDPGGAVDTQYF
cdr3_length: 16
clone_size: .
d_call: .
v_call: TRBV15
j_call: TRBJ2-3

cdr3_nt: TGTGCCAGCAGCTTAAGGGCCGGGAGTGGCGAGCAGTTCTTC
cdr3_aa: CASSLRAGSGEQFF
cdr3_length: 14
clone_size: .
d_call: .
v_call: TRBV7-9
j_call: TRBJ2-1

cdr3_nt: TGTGCCAGTAGCATGGGACAATGGGGCTACACCTTC
cdr3_aa: CASSMGQWGYTF
cdr3_length: 12
clone_size: .
d_call: .
v_call: TRBV19
j_call: TRBJ1-2

cdr3_nt: TGTGCCAGCAGCCCGAGGTCAGGGTCCTACGAGCAGTACTTC
cdr3_aa: CASSPRSGSYEQYF
cdr3_length: 14
clone_size: .
d_call: .
v_call: TRBV14
j_call: TRBJ2-7

cdr3_nt: TGCGCCAGCAGCTTGGGCACAGGGGGACTAAATGGCTACACCTTC
cdr3_aa: CASSLGTGGLNGYTF
cdr3_length: 15
clone_size: .
d_call: TRBD1
v_call: TRBV5-1
j_call: TRBJ1-2

cdr3_nt: TGCGCCAGCAGTGGAGAGGGGACAGATACGCAGTATTTT
cdr3_aa: CASSGEGTDTQYF
cdr3_length: 13
clone_size: .
d_call: .
v_call: TRBV5-1
j_call: TRBJ2-3

cdr3_nt: TGTGCCAGCAGCCGCACGCGGGGGACCTACGAGCAGTACTTC
cdr3_aa: CASSRTRGTYEQYF
cdr3_length: 14
clone_size: .
d_call: TRBD2
v_call: TRBV28
j_call: TRBJ2-7

cdr3_nt: TGTGCCAGCAGCTTAGGCCCTAATGAGCAGTTCTTC
cdr3_aa: CASSLGPNEQFF
cdr3_length: 12
clone_size: .
d_call: .
v_call: TRBV11-3
j_call: TRBJ2-1